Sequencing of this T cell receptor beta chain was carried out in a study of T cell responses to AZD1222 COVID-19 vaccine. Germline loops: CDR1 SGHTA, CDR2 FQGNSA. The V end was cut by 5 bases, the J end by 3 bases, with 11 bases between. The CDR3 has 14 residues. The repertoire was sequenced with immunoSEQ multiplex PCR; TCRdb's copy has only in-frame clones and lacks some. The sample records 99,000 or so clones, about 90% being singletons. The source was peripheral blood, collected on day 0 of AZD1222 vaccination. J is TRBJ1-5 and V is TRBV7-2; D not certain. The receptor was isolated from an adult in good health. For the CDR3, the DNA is TGTGCCAGCAGCCTCGGACTGAACAATCAGCCCCAGCATTTT. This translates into CASSLGLNNQPQHF.